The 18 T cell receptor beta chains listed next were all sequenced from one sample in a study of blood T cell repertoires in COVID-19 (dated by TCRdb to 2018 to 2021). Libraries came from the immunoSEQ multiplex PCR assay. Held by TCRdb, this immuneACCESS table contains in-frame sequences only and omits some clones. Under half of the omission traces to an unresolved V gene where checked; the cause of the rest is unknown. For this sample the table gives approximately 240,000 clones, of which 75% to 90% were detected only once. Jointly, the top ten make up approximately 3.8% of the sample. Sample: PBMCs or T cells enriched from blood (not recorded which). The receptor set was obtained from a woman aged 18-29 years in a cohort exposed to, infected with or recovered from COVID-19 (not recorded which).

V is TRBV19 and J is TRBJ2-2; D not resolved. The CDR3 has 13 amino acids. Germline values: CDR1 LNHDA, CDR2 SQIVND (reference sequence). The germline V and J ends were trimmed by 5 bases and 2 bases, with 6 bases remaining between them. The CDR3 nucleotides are TGTGCCAGTAGTTCCAGAAACACCGGGGAGCTGTTTTTT. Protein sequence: CASSSRNTGELFF.

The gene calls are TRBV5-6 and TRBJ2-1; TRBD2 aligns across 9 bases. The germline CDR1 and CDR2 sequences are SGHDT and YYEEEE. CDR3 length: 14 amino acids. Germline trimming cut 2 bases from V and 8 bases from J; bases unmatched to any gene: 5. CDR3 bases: TGTGCCAGCAGCTTCGGCGGGAGGGTTGATGAGCAGTTCTTC. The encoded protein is CASSFGGRVDEQFF.

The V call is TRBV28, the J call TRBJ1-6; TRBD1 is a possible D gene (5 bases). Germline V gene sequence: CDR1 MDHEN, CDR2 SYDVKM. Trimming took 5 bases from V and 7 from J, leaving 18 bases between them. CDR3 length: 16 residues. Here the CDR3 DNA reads TGTGCCAGCAGTCCGTTTGGAGGGGAGGGAAATTCACCCCTCCACTTT. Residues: CASSPFGGEGNSPLHF.

The CDR3 region has the DNA TGTGCCAGCAGCCGGGATGGTCAGCCCCAGCATTTT. This sequence encodes CASSRDGQPQHF. This chain uses TRBV2 with TRBJ1-5; D remains unclear. The CDR3 length is 12 residues. The ends were cut back, 6 bases at V and 6 bases at J, with 9 bases in the middle. Germline assignment: CDR1 SNHLY and CDR2 FYNNEI.

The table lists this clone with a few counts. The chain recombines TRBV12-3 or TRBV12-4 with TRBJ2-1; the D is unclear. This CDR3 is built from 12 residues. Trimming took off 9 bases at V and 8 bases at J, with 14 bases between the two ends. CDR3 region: CASAAEAHEQFF. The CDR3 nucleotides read TGTGCCAGTGCCGCAGAGGCCCATGAGCAGTTCTTC.

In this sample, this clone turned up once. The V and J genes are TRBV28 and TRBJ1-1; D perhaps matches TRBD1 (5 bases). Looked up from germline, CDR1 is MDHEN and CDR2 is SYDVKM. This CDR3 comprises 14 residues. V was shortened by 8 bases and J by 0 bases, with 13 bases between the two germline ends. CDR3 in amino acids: CASPEEGLNTEAFF. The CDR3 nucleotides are TGTGCCAGCCCCGAGGAGGGGCTGAACACTGAAGCTTTCTTT.

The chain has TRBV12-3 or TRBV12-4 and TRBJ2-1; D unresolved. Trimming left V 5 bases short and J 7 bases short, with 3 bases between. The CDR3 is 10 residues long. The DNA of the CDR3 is TGTGCCAGCAGTACAAATGAGCAGTTCTTC. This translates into CASSTNEQFF.

The CDR3 coding sequence is TGTGCCAGCACTCCGGGACAGGTACGTCAGCCCCAGCATTTT. It codes for CASTPGQVRQPQHF. V usage is TRBV6-5 and J usage is TRBJ1-5, with 8 positions matching TRBD1. Germline V gene data show CDR1 as MNHEY and CDR2 as SVGAGI. The CDR3 runs 14 residues. Trimming removed 7 bases from V and 6 bases from J; junction bases left unmatched: 8.

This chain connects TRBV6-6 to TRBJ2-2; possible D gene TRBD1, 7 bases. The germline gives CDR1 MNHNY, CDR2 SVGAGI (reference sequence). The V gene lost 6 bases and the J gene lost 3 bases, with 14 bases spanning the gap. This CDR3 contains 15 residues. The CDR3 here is CASSPQGGDTGELFF. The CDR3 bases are TGTGCCAGCAGCCCCCAGGGGGGAGACACCGGGGAGCTGTTTTTT.

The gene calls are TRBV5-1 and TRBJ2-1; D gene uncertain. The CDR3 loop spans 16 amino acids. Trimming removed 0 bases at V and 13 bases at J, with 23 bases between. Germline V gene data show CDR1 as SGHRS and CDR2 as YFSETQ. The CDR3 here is CASSLDTVSSLSLQFF. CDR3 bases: TGCGCCAGCAGCTTGGATACGGTTAGCTCTTTGTCGTTACAGTTCTTC. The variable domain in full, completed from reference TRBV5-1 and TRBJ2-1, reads KAGVTQTPRYLIKTRGQQVTLSCSPISGHRSVSWYQQTPGQGLQFLFEYFSETQRNKGNFPGRFSGRQFSNSRSEMNVSTLELGDSALYLCASSLDTVSSLSLQFFGPGTRLTVL.

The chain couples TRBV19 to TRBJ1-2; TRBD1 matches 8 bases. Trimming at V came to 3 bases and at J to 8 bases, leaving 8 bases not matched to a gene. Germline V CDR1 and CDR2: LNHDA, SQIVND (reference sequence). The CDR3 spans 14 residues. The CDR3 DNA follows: TGTGCCAGTAGTATGTTGGAGACAGGGGTCGGCTACACCTTC. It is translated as CASSMLETGVGYTF.

CDR3 protein: CATSRGGQGARIGEKLFF. CDR3 in DNA: TGTGCCACCAGCAGAGGGGGACAGGGGGCGAGGATTGGTGAAAAACTGTTTTTT. The J gene is TRBJ1-4, the V gene TRBV15, with 12 bases fitting TRBD1. Germline trimming cut 1 base from V and 7 bases from J; bases unmatched to any gene: 10. The CDR3 is 18 amino acids. Germline CDR1 LNHNV, CDR2 YYDKDF (reference sequence).

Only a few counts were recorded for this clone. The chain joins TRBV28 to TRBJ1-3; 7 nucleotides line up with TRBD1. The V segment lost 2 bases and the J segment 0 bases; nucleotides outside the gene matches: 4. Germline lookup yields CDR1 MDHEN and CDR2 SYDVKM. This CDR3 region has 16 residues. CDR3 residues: CASSLRQGVSGNTIYF. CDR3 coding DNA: TGTGCCAGCAGTTTAAGGCAGGGGGTCTCTGGAAACACCATATATTTT.

CDR3 bases: TGTGCCAGCAGCCTAAGTGGGGGACTATCCTACAATGAGCAGTTCTTC. Amino acid sequence: CASSLSGGLSYNEQFF. This chain uses TRBV11-3 with TRBJ2-1; 7 positions agree with TRBD2. The CDR3 contains 16 residues. Trimming took 5 bases from V and 1 from J; bases not matched to a gene: 8. The V gene's germline CDR1 is SGHNT and CDR2 YENEEA.

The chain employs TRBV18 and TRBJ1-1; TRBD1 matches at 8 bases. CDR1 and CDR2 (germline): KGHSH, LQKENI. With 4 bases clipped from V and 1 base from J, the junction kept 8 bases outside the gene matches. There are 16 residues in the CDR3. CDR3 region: CASSLRQGSTNTEAFF. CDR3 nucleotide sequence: TGTGCCAGCTCACTCCGACAGGGGAGTACGAACACTGAAGCTTTCTTT.

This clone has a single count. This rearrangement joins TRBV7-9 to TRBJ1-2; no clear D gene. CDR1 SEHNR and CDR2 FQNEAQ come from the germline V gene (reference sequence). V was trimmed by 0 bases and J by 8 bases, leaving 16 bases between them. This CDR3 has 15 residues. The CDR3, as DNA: TGTGCCAGCAGCTTAGCCATCAATCCCGGTCGGGGCTACACCTTC. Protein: CASSLAINPGRGYTF.

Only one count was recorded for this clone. CDR3 coding DNA: TGTGCCAGCAGTGACCAGGGTGGGAATCAGCCCCAGCATTTT. Its translation is CASSDQGGNQPQHF. The chain recombines TRBV6-1 with TRBJ1-5; TRBD1 is a possible D gene (5 bases). The V gene lost 3 bases and the J gene lost 4 bases, with 10 bases spanning the gap. There are 14 residues in the CDR3. Germline V gene data show CDR1 as MNHNS and CDR2 as SASEGT.

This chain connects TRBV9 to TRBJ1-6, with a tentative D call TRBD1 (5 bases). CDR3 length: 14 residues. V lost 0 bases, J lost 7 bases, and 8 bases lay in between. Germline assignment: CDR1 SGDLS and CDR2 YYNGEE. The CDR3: CASSVAQGNSPLHF. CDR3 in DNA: TGTGCCAGCAGCGTAGCGCAGGGAAATTCACCCCTCCACTTT.